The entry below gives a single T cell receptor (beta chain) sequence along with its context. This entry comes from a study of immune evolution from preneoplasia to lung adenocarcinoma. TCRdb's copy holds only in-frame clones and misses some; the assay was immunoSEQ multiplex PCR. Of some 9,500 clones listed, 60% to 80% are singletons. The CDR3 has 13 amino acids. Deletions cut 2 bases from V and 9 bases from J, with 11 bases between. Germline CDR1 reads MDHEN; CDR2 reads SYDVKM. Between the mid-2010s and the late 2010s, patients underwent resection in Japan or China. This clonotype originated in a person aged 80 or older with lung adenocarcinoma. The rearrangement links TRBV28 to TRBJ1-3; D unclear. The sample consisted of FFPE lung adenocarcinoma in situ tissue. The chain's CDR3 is CASSLPERGTIYF. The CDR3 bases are TGTGCCAGCAGTTTACCTGAACGGGGCACCATATATTTT.